What follows are 26 T cell receptor beta chains derived from one specimen sequenced in a study of CD8 T cells in ankylosing spondylitis. TCRdb used MiXCR to reprocess the 5' RACE reads, holding one entry per CDR3 protein. The repertoire includes roughly 42,000 distinct CDR3 sequences, less than 3.5% of them detected once, and 4.6% sits in the top ten. Sequencing used blood, either unsorted or a sorted T cell fraction (not recorded which). The origin of the receptors is a male donor with ankylosing spondylitis or in good health (not recorded which).

This clonotype was seen repeatedly, ten times or more. The genes are TRBV9 and TRBJ2-7; the D gene is possibly TRBD1 (6 bases). The germline V and J ends were trimmed by 4 bases and 2 bases, with 10 bases remaining between them. Germline CDR1 is SGDLS and CDR2 is YYNGEE. The CDR3 consists of 13 residues. The CDR3 protein is CASSPAGAYEQYF. In nucleotides, the CDR3 is TGTGCCAGCAGCCCAGCAGGGGCCTACGAGCAGTACTTC. Drawing the rest from reference TRBV9 and TRBJ2-7, the complete variable domain is DSGVTQTPKHLITATGQRVTLRCSPRSGDLSVYWYQQSLDQGLQFLIQYYNGEERAKGNILERFSAQQFPDLHSELNLSSLELGDSALYFCASSPAGAYEQYFGPGTRLTVT.

At least ten counts were recorded for this clonotype. The chain uses TRBV9 and TRBJ2-1; possible D gene TRBD2, 6 bases. The length of the CDR3 is 15 residues. Per germline, CDR1 SGDLS and CDR2 YYNGEE. Trimming pared 3 bases from V and 5 bases from J, leaving 15 bases between. In nucleotides, the CDR3 is TGTGCCAGCAGCGCCGGAGGGCCTTCCCACAATGAGCAGTTCTTC. Translating it yields CASSAGGPSHNEQFF. Together with reference TRBV9 and TRBJ2-1, the CDR3 gives the full variable domain: DSGVTQTPKHLITATGQRVTLRCSPRSGDLSVYWYQQSLDQGLQFLIQYYNGEERAKGNILERFSAQQFPDLHSELNLSSLELGDSALYFCASSAGGPSHNEQFFGPGTRLTVL.

At least ten counts were recorded for this clonotype. This sequence joins TRBV9 and TRBJ2-1, with a possible D match to TRBD2 (6 bases). Looked up from germline, CDR1 is SGDLS and CDR2 is YYNGEE. This CDR3 spans 17 amino acids. The ends were cut back, 0 bases at V and 4 bases at J, with 17 bases in the middle. CDR3 in amino acids: CASSVDPGGSRYNEQFF. The CDR3 DNA reads TGTGCCAGCAGCGTAGACCCCGGAGGGAGTCGGTACAATGAGCAGTTCTTC.

This clonotype was observed at least ten times. The chain carries TRBV9 and TRBJ2-2; D not certain. Germline V lookup: CDR1 SGDLS, CDR2 YYNGEE. V lost 0 bases and J lost 1, with 7 bases in between. The CDR3 has 15 residues. In nucleotides, the CDR3 is TGTGCCAGCAGCGTAGAATCCCAGAACACCGGGGAGCTGTTTTTT. Amino acid sequence: CASSVESQNTGELFF. The variable domain in full, with the rest retrieved from reference TRBV9 and TRBJ2-2, is DSGVTQTPKHLITATGQRVTLRCSPRSGDLSVYWYQQSLDQGLQFLIQYYNGEERAKGNILERFSAQQFPDLHSELNLSSLELGDSALYFCASSVESQNTGELFFGEGSRLTVL.

This clonotype was counted many times. As DNA, the CDR3 is TGTGCCAGCGCGCAACAGGGGTCCTACAATGAGCAGTTCTTC. This codes for CASAQQGSYNEQFF. This rearrangement joins TRBV9 to TRBJ2-1; the match to TRBD1 covers 7 bases. Germline V gene sequence: CDR1 SGDLS, CDR2 YYNGEE. This CDR3 is 14 amino acids long. J gave up 1 base and V 7 bases, and 5 bases lay outside the gene matches. Using reference TRBV9 and TRBJ2-1 for the parts outside the CDR3, the full variable domain is DSGVTQTPKHLITATGQRVTLRCSPRSGDLSVYWYQQSLDQGLQFLIQYYNGEERAKGNILERFSAQQFPDLHSELNLSSLELGDSALYFCASAQQGSYNEQFFGPGTRLTVL.

This clonotype came up many times. In DNA form, the CDR3 reads TGTGCCAGCAGCGTGGGGGGGTGGACGGATCAGCCCCAGCATTTT. Its protein is CASSVGGWTDQPQHF. The V call is TRBV9, the J call TRBJ1-5; the D gene is possibly TRBD1 (5 bases). The germline V gene encodes CDR1 SGDLS and CDR2 YYNGEE. The CDR3 loop spans 15 amino acids. Trimming pared 2 bases from V and 5 bases from J, leaving 14 bases between.

In this sample, this clonotype turned up many times. V usage is TRBV9 and J usage is TRBJ2-7, with 8 bases fitting TRBD2. Germline CDR1 and CDR2: SGDLS and YYNGEE. Trimming cost V 3 bases and J 0 bases; bases outside gene matches: 2. This CDR3 is 14 amino acids long. The CDR3 sequence: CASSAGTSSYEQYF. DNA of the CDR3: TGTGCCAGCAGCGCCGGGACTAGCTCCTACGAGCAGTACTTC.

In this sample, this clonotype turned up many times. This chain joins TRBV9 and TRBJ2-3, with 14 bases lining up with TRBD2. Germline V lookup: CDR1 SGDLS, CDR2 YYNGEE. The CDR3 contains 16 residues. V was pared by 0 bases and J by 6 bases, with 3 bases of the junction left unmatched. CDR3 region: CASSVAGLAGVDTQYF. CDR3 nucleotides: TGTGCCAGCAGCGTAGCGGGACTAGCGGGAGTGGATACGCAGTATTTT. The entire variable domain, with the rest obtained from reference TRBV9 and TRBJ2-3, is as follows: DSGVTQTPKHLITATGQRVTLRCSPRSGDLSVYWYQQSLDQGLQFLIQYYNGEERAKGNILERFSAQQFPDLHSELNLSSLELGDSALYFCASSVAGLAGVDTQYFGPGTRLTVL.

In this sample, this clonotype turned up many times. This chain links TRBV9 with TRBJ2-7; 7 nucleotides match TRBD1. Germline loops: CDR1 SGDLS, CDR2 YYNGEE. V lost 2 bases and J lost 2; bases outside the gene matches: 10. This CDR3 spans 16 amino acids. This CDR3 is CASSVSDRLSPYEQYF. As DNA, the CDR3 is TGTGCCAGCAGCGTCTCGGACAGGTTAAGCCCCTACGAGCAGTACTTC.

This clonotype was seen at least ten times. The rearrangement joins TRBV9 to TRBJ2-3; D possibly corresponds to TRBD2 (5 bases). Trimming removed 4 bases at V and 5 bases at J, with 17 bases between. CDR1 and CDR2 (germline): SGDLS, YYNGEE. The CDR3 contains 15 residues. Here the CDR3 reads CASSPQATAGDTQYF. DNA of the CDR3: TGTGCCAGCAGCCCCCAAGCTACTGCGGGAGATACGCAGTATTTT.

This clonotype was counted at least ten times. This chain connects TRBV9 to TRBJ2-3; a weak D match, TRBD2 (5 bases). Germline V gene data show CDR1 as SGDLS and CDR2 as YYNGEE. The V end lost 0 bases, the J end lost 1 base, and 12 bases lay between the germline ends. This CDR3 is 16 amino acids long. The CDR3 spells CASSVAVGARTDTQYF. The CDR3 region has the DNA TGTGCCAGCAGCGTAGCAGTGGGAGCACGCACAGATACGCAGTATTTT. The variable domain in full, with the rest retrieved from reference TRBV9 and TRBJ2-3, is DSGVTQTPKHLITATGQRVTLRCSPRSGDLSVYWYQQSLDQGLQFLIQYYNGEERAKGNILERFSAQQFPDLHSELNLSSLELGDSALYFCASSVAVGARTDTQYFGPGTRLTVL.

Sample share makes this clonotype medium-sized. The CDR3 reads CASSSLTYNYGYTF. CDR3 DNA sequence: TGTGCCAGCAGCTCCTTAACCTATAACTATGGCTACACCTTC. The rearrangement uses TRBV9 and TRBJ1-2; D unclear. This CDR3 is built from 14 residues. Between the trimmed V and J ends, which lost 4 bases and 1 base, there was a span of 11 bases. Germline-derived CDR1 and CDR2 are SGDLS and YYNGEE.

This clonotype was detected many times. The chain joins TRBV9 to TRBJ2-5; no reliable D call. The germline V gene has CDR1 SGDLS and CDR2 YYNGEE. Trimming pared 3 bases from V and 0 bases from J, leaving 9 bases between. CDR3 length: 14 amino acids. The CDR3 is CASSEVSYQETQYF. The CDR3 DNA reads TGTGCCAGCAGCGAGGTTTCCTACCAAGAGACCCAGTACTTC.

This clonotype came up many times. The chain links TRBV9 to TRBJ2-3; D is unclear. Trimming shortened V by 3 bases and J by 0 bases, and 8 bases separated the two germline ends. The germline gives CDR1 SGDLS, CDR2 YYNGEE. This CDR3 has 14 amino acids. The CDR3 bases are TGTGCCAGCAGCGACCAACGGAGCACAGATACGCAGTATTTT. This gives the protein CASSDQRSTDTQYF.

In this sample, this clonotype turned up many times. This chain links TRBV9 with TRBJ2-2, with D unclear. The CDR3 has 13 amino acids. The V gene lost 3 bases and the J gene lost 3 bases, with 6 bases spanning the gap. Germline CDR1 is SGDLS and CDR2 is YYNGEE. CDR3 nucleotides: TGTGCCAGCAGCGCCGGTTACACCGGGGAGCTGTTTTTT. Its protein product is CASSAGYTGELFF.

Many counts were recorded for this clonotype. This chain connects TRBV9 to TRBJ2-3, with 7 bases lining up with TRBD2. V gave up 0 bases and J gave up 0 bases; unmatched junction bases: 4. Germline CDR1 is SGDLS and CDR2 is YYNGEE. The CDR3 loop spans 16 amino acids. CDR3 residues: CASSVDASGSTDTQYF. CDR3 coding DNA: TGTGCCAGCAGCGTAGATGCTAGCGGAAGCACAGATACGCAGTATTTT.

This clonotype was seen ten or more times. Relative to the germline gene, one junction end is altered; a read error may explain this. J is TRBJ1-2 and V is TRBV9; D might be TRBD1 (5 bases). Germline-derived CDR1 and CDR2 are SGDLS and YYNGEE. The CDR3 runs 14 residues. The CDR3 sequence: CASSSGGPRGGTYF. As DNA, the CDR3 is TGTGCCAGCAGCTCCGGCGGTCCGCGGGGCGGGACGTACTTC.

This clonotype was recorded at least ten times. The rearrangement joins TRBV9 to TRBJ2-3; maybe TRBD2 (6 bases). CDR1 is SGDLS, CDR2 YYNGEE, per germline. With 0 bases removed from V and 2 bases from J, the gap between germline ends came to 10 bases. The CDR3 length is 15 residues. The CDR3 coding sequence is TGTGCCAGCAGCGTAGTAGGCGGGAACACAGATACGCAGTATTTT. This encodes CASSVVGGNTDTQYF.

This clonotype has a count of ten or more. The chain carries TRBV9 and TRBJ2-1; D gene uncertain. Germline values: CDR1 SGDLS, CDR2 YYNGEE. V was shortened by 0 bases and J by 5 bases, with 6 bases between the two germline ends. The CDR3 is 13 residues long. CDR3 region: CASSVGPDNEQFF. CDR3 bases: TGTGCCAGCAGCGTAGGACCGGACAATGAGCAGTTCTTC. The complete variable domain, with remaining parts taken from reference TRBV9 and TRBJ2-1, reads DSGVTQTPKHLITATGQRVTLRCSPRSGDLSVYWYQQSLDQGLQFLIQYYNGEERAKGNILERFSAQQFPDLHSELNLSSLELGDSALYFCASSVGPDNEQFFGPGTRLTVL.

This clonotype was detected many times. This chain joins TRBV9 and TRBJ2-2; TRBD1 or TRBD2 may be the D gene (6 bases each). CDR3 size: 17 residues. The germline gives CDR1 SGDLS, CDR2 YYNGEE. V gave up 4 bases and J gave up 0 bases, with 16 bases separating them. The CDR3 protein is CASSLRGAGTNTGELFF. The CDR3, as DNA: TGTGCCAGCAGCCTGAGGGGGGCAGGGACGAACACCGGGGAGCTGTTTTTT. The full variable domain, with the rest looked up from reference TRBV9 and TRBJ2-2, is DSGVTQTPKHLITATGQRVTLRCSPRSGDLSVYWYQQSLDQGLQFLIQYYNGEERAKGNILERFSAQQFPDLHSELNLSSLELGDSALYFCASSLRGAGTNTGELFFGEGSRLTVL.

This clonotype has a count of ten or more. The chain employs TRBV9 and TRBJ2-1; D is undetermined. The ends were cut back, 6 bases at V and 4 bases at J, with 20 bases in the middle. CDR3 length: 16 residues. Germline CDR1 reads SGDLS; CDR2 reads YYNGEE. CDR3 in DNA: TGTGCCAGCACCCCGAGGAGCGACCGGAGTTACAATGAGCAGTTCTTC. It is translated as CASTPRSDRSYNEQFF.

The rearrangement joins TRBV9 to TRBJ2-5; D unresolved. The CDR3 covers 12 residues. Germline lookup yields CDR1 SGDLS and CDR2 YYNGEE. V lost 4 bases, J lost 7 bases, and 11 bases lay in between. The CDR3 coding sequence is TGTGCCAGCAGCCCTGGCTTCGGGACCCAGTACTTC. It codes for CASSPGFGTQYF.

This clonotype has ten or more counts. The chain carries TRBV9 and TRBJ2-1; TRBD2 aligns across 7 bases. Germline CDR1 SGDLS, CDR2 YYNGEE. With 0 bases clipped from V and 7 bases from J, the junction kept 7 bases outside the gene matches. This CDR3 has 15 amino acids. CDR3 in DNA: TGTGCCAGCAGCGTAGGGCTAGCGGAACCTAATGAGCAGTTCTTC. Translated: CASSVGLAEPNEQFF.

This clonotype has a count of ten or more. The chain employs TRBV9 and TRBJ2-2, with 7 positions matching TRBD2. The V and J ends lost 0 bases and 3 bases, in that order; junction bases with no gene match: 2. Germline V CDR1 and CDR2: SGDLS, YYNGEE. This CDR3 is built from 15 residues. The CDR3 sequence: CASSVAAGDTGELFF. The CDR3 DNA sequence: TGTGCCAGCAGCGTAGCCGCGGGGGACACCGGGGAGCTGTTTTTT.

This clonotype was seen a few times. This chain uses TRBV9 with TRBJ1-6; a weak D match, TRBD1 (5 bases). CDR1 is SGDLS, CDR2 YYNGEE, per germline. CDR3 size: 15 residues. Trimming took off 0 bases at V and 6 bases at J, with 10 bases between the two ends. The CDR3 nucleotides read TGTGCCAGCAGCGTAGAATCTGGGGGTAATTCACCCCTCCACTTT. Amino acid sequence: CASSVESGGNSPLHF.

At least ten counts were recorded for this clonotype. The gene calls are TRBV9 and TRBJ2-7; maybe TRBD1 (6 bases). The CDR3 runs to 14 residues. V lost 4 bases and J lost 3, with 14 bases in between. The germline V gene has CDR1 SGDLS and CDR2 YYNGEE. This chain's CDR3 is CASSTRDTHYEQYF. The CDR3 bases are TGTGCCAGCAGCACCCGGGACACCCACTACGAGCAGTACTTC.